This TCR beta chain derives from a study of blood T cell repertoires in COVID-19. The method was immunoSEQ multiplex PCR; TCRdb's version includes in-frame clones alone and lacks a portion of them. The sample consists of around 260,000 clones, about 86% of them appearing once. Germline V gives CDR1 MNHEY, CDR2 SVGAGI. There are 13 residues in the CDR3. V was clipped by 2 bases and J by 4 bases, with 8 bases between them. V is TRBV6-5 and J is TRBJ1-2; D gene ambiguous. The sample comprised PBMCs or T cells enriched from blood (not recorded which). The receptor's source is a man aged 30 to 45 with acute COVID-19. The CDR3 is CASSYEGGYGYTF. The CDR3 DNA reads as TGTGCCAGCAGTTACGAAGGCGGCTATGGCTACACCTTC.